This T cell receptor (beta chain) was retrieved from a study of cytomegalovirus exposure and HLA in healthy donors. Study-wide points: Later work associated roughly 17,000 TCR beta sequences with HLA alleles at 0.05 false discovery rate. The classifier was said to identify cytomegalovirus status with high specificity and sensitivity. In a later analysis, V- and J-gene trimming of beta chains associated with a DCLRE1C missense variant, replicated independently.

In the PCR, 60 Vbeta and 13 Jbeta primers were used. Sequenced by immunoSEQ multiplex PCR; TCRdb stores in-frame clones only, minus some. This table holds roughly 100,000 clones, roughly four fifths found once. From germline, CDR1 is SGHRS and CDR2 YFSETQ. The CDR3 length is 14 residues. Trimming took 5 bases from V and 2 from J, leaving 12 bases between them. About this clone itself: Its cognate antigen is unknown.

This sequence joins TRBV5-1 and TRBJ2-3; a possible D gene is TRBD1 (6 bases). The sequence was collected from a young woman in good health and CMV-seropositive. Source material: PBMCs. CDR3 protein: CASRWDIITDTQYF. CDR3 in DNA: TGCGCCAGCAGATGGGACATTATCACAGATACGCAGTATTTT.